This T cell receptor beta chain was captured in a study of shared clonotypes between healthy human individuals. The test was conducted at deep level. Method: immunoSEQ multiplex PCR; TCRdb's copy keeps in-frame clones and lacks some. Altogether about 1.1 million clones are present, around 78% being singletons, with the ten largest covering 0.61%. On this clone: As yet, its antigen is unknown.

Regarding the study as a whole: Richness estimates generally favored naive over memory subsets.

Deletions cut 2 bases from V and 6 bases from J, with 13 bases between. From germline, CDR1 is GTSNPN and CDR2 SVGIG (reference sequence). The CDR3 length is 14 residues. Source material: memory CD4+ T cells from PBMCs. Subset denoted: CD45RA-negative fraction. The genes are TRBV30 and TRBJ2-2; either TRBD1 or TRBD2 may supply D (5 bases each). The sequence was collected from a man aged 18 to 29 in good health. Some clones in this sample may be carry-over from other donors' samples. The CDR3 DNA reads as TGTGCCTGGAGTCTCGGGGCGGTGGCCGGGGAGCTGTTTTTT. Its protein is CAWSLGAVAGELFF.